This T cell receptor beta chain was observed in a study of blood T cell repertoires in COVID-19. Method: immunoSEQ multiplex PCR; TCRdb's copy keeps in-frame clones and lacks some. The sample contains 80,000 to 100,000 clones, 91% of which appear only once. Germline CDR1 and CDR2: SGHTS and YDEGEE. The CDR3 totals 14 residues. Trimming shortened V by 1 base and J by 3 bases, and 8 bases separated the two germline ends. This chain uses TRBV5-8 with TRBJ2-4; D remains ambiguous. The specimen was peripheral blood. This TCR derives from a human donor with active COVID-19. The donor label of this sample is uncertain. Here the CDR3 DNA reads TGTGCCAGCAGCTTGTATAGTGGCAAAAACATTCAGTACTTC. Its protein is CASSLYSGKNIQYF.